The sequence of this T cell receptor (beta chain) was determined in a study of blood T cell repertoires in COVID-19. Study in general: The analysed material was cDNA or gDNA that came from T cells, B-cell-depleted T cells, or PBMCs.

The study drew participants aged about 18 to 90 years from about two dozen US areas. Each recovered donor of Cohort 3 presented with two negative PCRs, clearance, or symptom resolution. TCRdb's copy holds only in-frame clones and misses some; the assay was immunoSEQ multiplex PCR. The profile shows roughly 300,000 clones, around 90% of them singletons. Sequenced input: PBMCs or T cells enriched from blood (not recorded which). The clonotype comes from a woman in her twenties or thirties who had recovered from COVID-19.

CDR3 residues: CASRTTGTQPQHF. The CDR3 DNA follows: TGTGCCAGCCGTACGACAGGGACCCAGCCCCAGCATTTT. The rearrangement joins TRBV2 to TRBJ1-5; TRBD1 agrees at 7 bases. Trimming cost V 8 bases and J 7 bases; bases outside gene matches: 8. CDR3 length: 13 amino acids. Germline values: CDR1 SNHLY, CDR2 FYNNEI.